Given below is one TCR beta chain in context. V was cut by 7 bases and J by 5 bases, with 14 bases left in between. The CDR3 is 14 residues long. Germline assignment: CDR1 LNHNV and CDR2 YYDKDF (reference sequence). The sample comes from a study of blood T cell repertoires in COVID-19. Overall study: Sources were T cells, B-cell-depleted T cells, or PBMCs; the material itself was cDNA or gDNA.

Per the original methods: Estimation of nucleated cell counts was performed using reference gene primer amplification. Libraries were prepared by immunoSEQ multiplex PCR; TCRdb keeps only in-frame clonotypes and omits some of them. Clonal size and the V and J genes are those of that table, whereas D and trimming came from the DNA. Of roughly 300,000 clones in the sample, 80% to 95% were seen once. The rearrangement links TRBV15 to TRBJ1-4; tentatively, D is TRBD1 (6 bases). Specimen: peripheral blood. The TCR comes from a woman aged 25 to 39 with COVID-19, enrolled during active disease. CDR3 region: CATILGQGNEKLFF. The CDR3 nucleotides are TGTGCCACCATCTTGGGACAAGGAAATGAAAAACTGTTTTTT.